This record looks at one T cell receptor (beta chain) sequence and its context. Its antigen is unidentified. This table comes from immunoSEQ multiplex PCR, and its TCRdb copy is limited to in-frame clones, with some not included. The table shows approximately 28,000 clones, with 75% to 80% occurring only once. This record comes from a study of vaccination effects on CD4 cells after COVID-19. Expansion with viral peptide pools was applied to antigen-specific CD4+ T cells by the ViraFEST assay prior to sequencing. CD4+ T cells were isolated after 10 days of culture. Everyone in the study got two shots of either the BNT162b2 or mRNA-1273 vaccine. The CDR3 consists of 17 residues. With 1 base removed from V and 4 bases from J, the gap between germline ends came to 16 bases. Germline loops: CDR1 SGHTA, CDR2 FQGNSA.

The TCR sequence derives from a human donor who received a COVID-19 vaccine. Some clones in this sample may be carry-over from other donors' samples. The chain combines TRBV7-2 with TRBJ1-4; a weak D match, TRBD1 (6 bases). The sequenced sample was CD4+ T cells from PBMCs cultured with SARS-CoV-2 spike peptides, obtained after COVID-19 vaccination. The CDR3 reads CASSLGGGGQVNEKLFF. The CDR3 coding sequence is TGTGCCAGCAGCTTAGGTGGAGGGGGGCAGGTTAATGAAAAACTGTTTTTT.